Detailed here is one TCR beta chain. No antigen is known for it. CDR3 size: 15 residues. The germline CDR1 and CDR2 sequences are MNHNY and SVGAGI (reference sequence). The J segment lost 0 bases and the V segment lost 5 bases, leaving 4 bases of the junction unmatched. The record originates from a study of T cell responses to AZD1222 COVID-19 vaccine. Study-level points and caveats: At study baseline, merely roughly 6 AZD1222 recipients were seropositive. Donors skewed white British and female; clonal diversity was possibly underestimated.

TCRdb's table, derived via immunoSEQ multiplex PCR, lists solely in-frame clones and lacks some. The sample has 89,000 or so clones, 91% seen once. The chain employs TRBV6-6 and TRBJ1-1; 9 positions agree with TRBD1. This TCR derives from an adult who received the AZD1222 COVID-19 vaccine. Source: peripheral blood, taken 28 days after the second AZD1222 dose. CDR3 loop: CASSQGTGMNTEAFF. CDR3 nucleotides: TGTGCCAGCAGTCAAGGGACAGGGATGAACACTGAAGCTTTCTTT.